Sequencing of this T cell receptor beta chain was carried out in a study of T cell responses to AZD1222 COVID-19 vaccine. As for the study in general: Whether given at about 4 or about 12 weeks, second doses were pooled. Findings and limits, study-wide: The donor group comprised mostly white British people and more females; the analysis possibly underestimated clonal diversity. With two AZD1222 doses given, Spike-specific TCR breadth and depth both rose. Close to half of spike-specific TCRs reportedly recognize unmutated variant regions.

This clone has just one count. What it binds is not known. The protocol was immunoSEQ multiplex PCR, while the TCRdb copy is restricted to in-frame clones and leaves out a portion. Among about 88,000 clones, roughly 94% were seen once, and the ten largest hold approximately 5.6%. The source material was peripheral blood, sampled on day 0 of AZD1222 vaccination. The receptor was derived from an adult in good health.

The CDR3 nucleotides read TGTGCCAGCTCACCACCGGGACTAGCCTTCCGCGGTGAGCAGTTCTTC. It specifies CASSPPGLAFRGEQFF. The rearrangement joins TRBV18 to TRBJ2-1; 9 bases align to TRBD2. The V gene's germline CDR1 is KGHSH and CDR2 LQKENI. The CDR3 covers 16 residues. Unmatched junction bases numbered 9, after V lost 0 bases and J lost 9 bases. Combining the CDR3 with reference TRBV18 and TRBJ2-1 gives the whole variable domain NAGVMQNPRHLVRRRGQEARLRCSPMKGHSHVYWYRQLPEEGLKFMVYLQKENIIDESGMPKERFSAEFPKEGPSILRIQQVVRGDSAAYFCASSPPGLAFRGEQFFGPGTRLTVL.